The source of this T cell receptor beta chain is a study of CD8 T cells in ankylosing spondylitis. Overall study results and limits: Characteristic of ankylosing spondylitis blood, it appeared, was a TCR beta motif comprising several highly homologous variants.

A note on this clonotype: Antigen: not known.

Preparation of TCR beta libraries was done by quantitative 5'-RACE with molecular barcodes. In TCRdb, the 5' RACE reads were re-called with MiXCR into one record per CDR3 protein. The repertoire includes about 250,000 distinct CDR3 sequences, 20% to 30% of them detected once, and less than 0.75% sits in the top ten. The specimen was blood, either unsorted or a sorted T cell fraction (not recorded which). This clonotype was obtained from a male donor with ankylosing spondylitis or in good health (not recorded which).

CDR3 residues: CSAGGQGRNEAFF. The CDR3, as DNA: TGCAGTGCTGGGGGACAGGGGCGGAATGAAGCTTTCTTT. The V call is TRBV20-1, the J call TRBJ1-1, with 10 bases aligning to TRBD1. Germline V gene data show CDR1 as DFQATT and CDR2 as SNEGSKA (reference sequence). This CDR3 contains 13 residues. V lost 5 bases to trimming and J lost 7 bases; unmatched junction nucleotides: 7.